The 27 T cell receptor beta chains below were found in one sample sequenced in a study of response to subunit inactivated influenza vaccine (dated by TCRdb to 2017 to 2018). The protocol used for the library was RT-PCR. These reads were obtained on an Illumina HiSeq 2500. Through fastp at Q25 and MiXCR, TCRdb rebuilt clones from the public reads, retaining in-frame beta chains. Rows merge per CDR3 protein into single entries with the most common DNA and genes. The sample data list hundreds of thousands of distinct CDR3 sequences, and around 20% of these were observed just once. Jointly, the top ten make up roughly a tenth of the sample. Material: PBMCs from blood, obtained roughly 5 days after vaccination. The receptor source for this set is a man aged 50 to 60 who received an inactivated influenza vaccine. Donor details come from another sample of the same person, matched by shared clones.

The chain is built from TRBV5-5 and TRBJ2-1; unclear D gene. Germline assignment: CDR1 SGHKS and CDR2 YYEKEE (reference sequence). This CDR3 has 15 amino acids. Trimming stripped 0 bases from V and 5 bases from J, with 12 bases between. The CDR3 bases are TGTGCCAGCAGCTTGGTTCCGGCGCTAAACAATGAGCAGTTCTTC. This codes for CASSLVPALNNEQFF.

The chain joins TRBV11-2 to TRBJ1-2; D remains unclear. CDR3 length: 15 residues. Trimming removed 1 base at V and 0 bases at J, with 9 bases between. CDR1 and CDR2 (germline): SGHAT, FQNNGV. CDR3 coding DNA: TGTGCCAGCAGCTTAGTGAGGCCATCTAACTATGGCTACACCTTC. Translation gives CASSLVRPSNYGYTF.

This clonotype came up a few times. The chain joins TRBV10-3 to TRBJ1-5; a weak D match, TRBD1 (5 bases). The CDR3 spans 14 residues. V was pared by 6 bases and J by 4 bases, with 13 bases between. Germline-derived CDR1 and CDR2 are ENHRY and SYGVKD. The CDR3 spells CAISPGGGNQPQHF. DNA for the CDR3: TGTGCCATCAGCCCCGGGGGGGGAAATCAGCCCCAGCATTTT.

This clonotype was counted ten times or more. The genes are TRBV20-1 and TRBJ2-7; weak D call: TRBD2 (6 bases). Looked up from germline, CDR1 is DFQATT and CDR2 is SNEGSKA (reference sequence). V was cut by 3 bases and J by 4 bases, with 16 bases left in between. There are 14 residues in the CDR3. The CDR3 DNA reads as TGCAGTGCTAGCCGTGGGACGGGGGAGTACGAGCAGTACTTC. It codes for CSASRGTGEYEQYF.

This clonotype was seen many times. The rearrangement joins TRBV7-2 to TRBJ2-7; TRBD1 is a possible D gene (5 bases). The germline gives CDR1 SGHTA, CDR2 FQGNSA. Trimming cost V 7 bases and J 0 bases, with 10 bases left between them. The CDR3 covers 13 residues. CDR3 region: CASMGRDSYEQYF. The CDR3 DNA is TGTGCCAGCATGGGCAGGGACTCCTACGAGCAGTACTTC.

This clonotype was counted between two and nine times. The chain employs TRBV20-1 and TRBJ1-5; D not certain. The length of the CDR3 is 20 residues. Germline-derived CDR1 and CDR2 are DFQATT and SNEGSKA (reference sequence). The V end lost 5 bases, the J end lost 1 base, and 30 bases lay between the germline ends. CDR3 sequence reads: CSASVGPGGSNRGSNQPQHF. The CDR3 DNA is TGCAGTGCTTCCGTTGGTCCGGGAGGATCGAACCGAGGGAGCAATCAGCCCCAGCATTTT.

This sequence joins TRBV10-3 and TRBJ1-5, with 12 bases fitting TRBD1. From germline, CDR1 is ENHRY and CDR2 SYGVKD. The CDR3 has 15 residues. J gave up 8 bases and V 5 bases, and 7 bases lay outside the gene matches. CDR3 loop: CAISKGQGAFEPQHF. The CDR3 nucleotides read TGTGCCATCAGTAAGGGACAGGGGGCGTTTGAGCCCCAGCATTTT.

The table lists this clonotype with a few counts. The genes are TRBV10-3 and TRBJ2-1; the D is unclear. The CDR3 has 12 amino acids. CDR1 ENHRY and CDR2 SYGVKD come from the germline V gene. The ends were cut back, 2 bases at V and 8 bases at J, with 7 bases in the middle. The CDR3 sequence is CAISENGDEQFF. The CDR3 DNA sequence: TGTGCCATCAGTGAGAACGGCGATGAGCAGTTCTTC.

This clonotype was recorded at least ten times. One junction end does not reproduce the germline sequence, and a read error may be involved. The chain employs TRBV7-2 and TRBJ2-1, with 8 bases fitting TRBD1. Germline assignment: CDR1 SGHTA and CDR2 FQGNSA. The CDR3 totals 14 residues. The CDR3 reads CASSEVPEPGQESF. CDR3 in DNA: TGTGCCAGCAGCGAAGTCCCCGAACCGGGACAGGAGTCCTTC.

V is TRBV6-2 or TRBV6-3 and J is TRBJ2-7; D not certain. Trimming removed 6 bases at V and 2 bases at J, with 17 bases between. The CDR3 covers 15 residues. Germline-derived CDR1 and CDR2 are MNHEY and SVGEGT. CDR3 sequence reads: CASRDYSSGPYEQYF. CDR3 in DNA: TGTGCCAGCAGGGATTACAGCTCTGGGCCCTACGAGCAGTACTTC.

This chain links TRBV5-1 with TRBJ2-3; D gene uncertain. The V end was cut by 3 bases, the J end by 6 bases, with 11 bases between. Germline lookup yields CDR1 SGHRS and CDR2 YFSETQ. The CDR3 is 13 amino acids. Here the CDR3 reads CASSSGFGDTQYF. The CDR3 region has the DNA TGCGCCAGCAGCTCCGGGTTCGGGGATACGCAGTATTTT.

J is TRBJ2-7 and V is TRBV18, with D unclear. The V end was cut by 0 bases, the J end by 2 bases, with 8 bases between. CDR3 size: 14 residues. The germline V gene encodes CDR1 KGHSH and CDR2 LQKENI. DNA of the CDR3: TGTGCCAGCTCACCACCGGGTACAGCCTACGAGCAGTACTTC. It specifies CASSPPGTAYEQYF.

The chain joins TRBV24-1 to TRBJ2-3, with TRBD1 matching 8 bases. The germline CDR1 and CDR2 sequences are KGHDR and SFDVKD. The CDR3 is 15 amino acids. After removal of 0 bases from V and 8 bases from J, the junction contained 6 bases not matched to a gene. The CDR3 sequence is CATSDLGQGGVTQYF. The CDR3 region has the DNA TGTGCCACCAGTGATTTGGGACAGGGCGGTGTTACGCAGTATTTT.

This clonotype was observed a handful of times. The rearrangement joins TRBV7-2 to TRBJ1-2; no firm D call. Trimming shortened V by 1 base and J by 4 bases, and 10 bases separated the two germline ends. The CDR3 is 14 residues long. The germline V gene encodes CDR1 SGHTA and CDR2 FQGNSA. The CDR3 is CASSLEISVYGYTF. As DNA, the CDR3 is TGTGCCAGCAGCTTAGAGATATCCGTCTATGGCTACACCTTC. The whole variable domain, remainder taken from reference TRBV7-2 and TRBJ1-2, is GAGVSQSPSNKVTEKGKDVELRCDPISGHTALYWYRQSLGQGLEFLIYFQGNSAPDKSGLPSDRFSAERTGGSVSTLTIQRTQQEDSAVYLCASSLEISVYGYTFGSGTRLTVV.

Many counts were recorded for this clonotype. The CDR3: CASSQDRRRGVYGYTF. CDR3 nucleotides: TGCGCCAGCAGCCAAGATCGCCGGCGGGGCGTCTATGGCTACACCTTC. V and J are TRBV4-1 and TRBJ1-2; D possibly corresponds to TRBD1 (5 bases). The CDR3 is 16 residues long. CDR1 and CDR2 from the germline V gene are MGHRA and YSYEKL. Between the trimmed V and J ends, which lost 0 bases and 4 bases, there was a span of 15 bases.

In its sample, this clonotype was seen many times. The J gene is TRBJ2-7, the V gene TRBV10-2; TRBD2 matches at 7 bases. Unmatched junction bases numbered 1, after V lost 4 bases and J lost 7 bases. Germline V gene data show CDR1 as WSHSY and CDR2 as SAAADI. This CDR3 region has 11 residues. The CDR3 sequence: CASSGGGEQYF. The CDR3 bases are TGCGCCAGCAGTGGGGGAGGGGAGCAGTACTTC.

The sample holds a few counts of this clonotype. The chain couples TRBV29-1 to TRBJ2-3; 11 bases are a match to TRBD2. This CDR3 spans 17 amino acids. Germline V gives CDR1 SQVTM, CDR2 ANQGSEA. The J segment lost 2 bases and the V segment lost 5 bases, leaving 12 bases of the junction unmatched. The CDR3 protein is CSVFISRLAGNTDTQYF. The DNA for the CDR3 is TGCAGCGTTTTCATCTCCCGACTAGCGGGGAACACAGATACGCAGTATTTT.

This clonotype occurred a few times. CDR3 nucleotides: TGTGCCAGCAGCTTAAGAGAGGGGAACACTGAAGCTTTCTTT. Its translation: CASSLREGNTEAFF. The chain employs TRBV7-8 and TRBJ1-1; D call uncertain. The CDR3 sequence is 14 residues long. Trimming left V 2 bases short and J 1 base short, with 8 bases between. CDR1 and CDR2 from the germline V gene are SGHVS and FQNEAQ.

CDR3 nucleotides: TGCGCCAGCAGCCAAGACCCTTCCTCTACACTCGATGAGCAGTTCTTC. Translation gives CASSQDPSSTLDEQFF. The rearrangement joins TRBV4-3 to TRBJ2-1; no definite D call. The CDR3 loop spans 16 amino acids. The germline V gene encodes CDR1 LGHNA and CDR2 YSLEER. V lost 0 bases, J lost 8 bases, and 17 bases lay in between.

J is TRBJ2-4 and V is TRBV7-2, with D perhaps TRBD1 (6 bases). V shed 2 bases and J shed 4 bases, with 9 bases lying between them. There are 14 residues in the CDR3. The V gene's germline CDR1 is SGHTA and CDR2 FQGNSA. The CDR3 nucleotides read TGTGCCAGCAGCTTACGGACAGAAAAAAACATTCAGTACTTC. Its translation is CASSLRTEKNIQYF.

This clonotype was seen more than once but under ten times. Here the CDR3 reads CSVGSYTEAFF. The DNA of the CDR3 is TGCAGCGTTGGCAGCTACACTGAAGCTTTCTTT. The V gene is TRBV29-1, the J gene TRBJ1-1; no firm D call. Trimming shortened V by 4 bases and J by 3 bases, and 6 bases separated the two germline ends. Germline CDR1 reads SQVTM; CDR2 reads ANQGSEA. CDR3 length: 11 residues.

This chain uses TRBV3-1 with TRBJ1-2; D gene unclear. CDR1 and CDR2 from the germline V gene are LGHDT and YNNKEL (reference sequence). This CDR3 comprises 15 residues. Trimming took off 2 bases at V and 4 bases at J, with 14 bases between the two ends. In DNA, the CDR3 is TGTGCCAGCAGCCAACCCGGCGGTCCGTTCTATGGCTACACCTTC. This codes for CASSQPGGPFYGYTF.

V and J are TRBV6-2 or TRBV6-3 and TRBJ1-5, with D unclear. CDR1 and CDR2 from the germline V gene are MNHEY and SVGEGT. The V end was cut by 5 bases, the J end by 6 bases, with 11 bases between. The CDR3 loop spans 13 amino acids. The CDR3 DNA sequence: TGTGCCAGCAGTCAACCCCCACCTCAGCCCCAGCATTTT. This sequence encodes CASSQPPPQPQHF.

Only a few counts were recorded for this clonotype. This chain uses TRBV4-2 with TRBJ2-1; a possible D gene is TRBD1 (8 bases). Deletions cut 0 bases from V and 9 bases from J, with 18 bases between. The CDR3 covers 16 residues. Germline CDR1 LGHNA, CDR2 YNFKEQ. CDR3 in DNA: TGTGCCAGCAGCCAAGATGTGGCTAGCGGACAGGGTGAGCAGTTCTTC. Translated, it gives CASSQDVASGQGEQFF.

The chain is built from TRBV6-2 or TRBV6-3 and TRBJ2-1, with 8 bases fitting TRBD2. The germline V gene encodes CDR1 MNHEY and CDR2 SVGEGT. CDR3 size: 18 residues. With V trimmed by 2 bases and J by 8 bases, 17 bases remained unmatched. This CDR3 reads CASSYMSTTSGRGDEQFF. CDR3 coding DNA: TGTGCCAGCAGTTACATGTCGACAACGAGCGGGAGAGGGGATGAGCAGTTCTTC.

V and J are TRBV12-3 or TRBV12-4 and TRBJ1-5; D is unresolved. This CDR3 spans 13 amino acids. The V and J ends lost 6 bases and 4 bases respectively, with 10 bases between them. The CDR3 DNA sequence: TGTGCCAGCAGCGGACCGGTAAATCAGCCCCAGCATTTT. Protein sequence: CASSGPVNQPQHF.

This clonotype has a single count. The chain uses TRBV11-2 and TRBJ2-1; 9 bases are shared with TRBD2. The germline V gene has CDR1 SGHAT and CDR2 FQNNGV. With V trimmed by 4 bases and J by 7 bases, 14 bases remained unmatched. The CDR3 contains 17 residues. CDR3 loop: CASSSPKLAGDGNEQFF. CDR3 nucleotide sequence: TGTGCCAGCAGCTCTCCAAAATTAGCGGGAGACGGAAATGAGCAGTTCTTC.